A single sample is the source of the 10 T cell receptor beta chains below, sequenced in a study of response to subunit inactivated influenza vaccine. One entry per CDR3 protein, called by TCRdb with MiXCR from the RT-PCR reads. This repertoire shows roughly 650,000 distinct CDR3 sequences, about 15% found once; its top ten account for about 7.6%. The material sequenced was PBMCs from blood, taken 14 to 15 days before vaccination. The receptors were gathered from a man over 45 who received an inactivated influenza vaccine.

The chain is built from TRBV19 and TRBJ2-7; D is unresolved. The germline V gene encodes CDR1 LNHDA and CDR2 SQIVND (reference sequence). Trimming removed 3 bases at V and 3 bases at J, with 9 bases between. The CDR3 length is 13 residues. The CDR3 sequence: CASSISIDYEQYF. The CDR3, as DNA: TGTGCCAGTAGTATCTCCATAGACTACGAGCAGTACTTC.

This sequence joins TRBV25-1 and TRBJ1-2; 9 bases map to TRBD1. The J segment lost 4 bases and the V segment lost 3 bases, leaving 6 bases of the junction unmatched. CDR3 length: 15 residues. CDR1 is MGHDK and CDR2 is SYGVNS in the germline V gene. The CDR3 DNA reads TGTGCCAGCAGTGACTCCGGACAGGGGAGCTATGGCTACACCTTC. Translated: CASSDSGQGSYGYTF.

The V and J genes are TRBV4-2 and TRBJ2-1, with a possible D match to TRBD2 (5 bases). Trimming took 0 bases from V and 2 from J, leaving 8 bases between them. CDR3 length equals 15 residues. CDR1 and CDR2 (germline): LGHNA, YNFKEQ. CDR3 in amino acids: CASSQDGETYNEQFF. The CDR3 nucleotides read TGTGCCAGCAGCCAAGATGGGGAGACCTACAATGAGCAGTTCTTC.

Ten or more counts support this clonotype. V gene TRBV5-6 combines with J gene TRBJ1-1; 9 bases are shared with TRBD1. Germline lookup yields CDR1 SGHDT and CDR2 YYEEEE. There are 15 residues in the CDR3. Germline trimming cut 0 bases from V and 8 bases from J; bases unmatched to any gene: 8. CDR3 residues: CASSLVGTGPGEAFF. CDR3 DNA sequence: TGTGCCAGCAGCTTGGTTGGGACAGGGCCCGGGGAAGCTTTCTTT.

This clonotype was recorded at least ten times. The rearrangement joins TRBV29-1 to TRBJ2-1, with 8 bases matching TRBD2. This CDR3 comprises 15 residues. Germline V gene data show CDR1 as SQVTM and CDR2 as ANQGSEA. Trimming removed 4 bases from V and 4 bases from J; junction bases left unmatched: 9. DNA of the CDR3: TGCAGCGTTGGATTCGATTCGGGGGGGTACAATGAGCAGTTCTTC. Its protein is CSVGFDSGGYNEQFF.

This clonotype occurred a few times. This chain uses TRBV28 with TRBJ2-5, with D possibly being TRBD2 (6 bases). V gave up 4 bases and J gave up 7 bases, with 13 bases separating them. Germline values: CDR1 MDHEN, CDR2 SYDVKM. CDR3 length: 13 amino acids. The CDR3: CASSSASVRTQYF. DNA of the CDR3: TGTGCCAGCAGTTCTGCTAGCGTCCGGACCCAGTACTTC.

There are a few counts of this clonotype. This rearrangement joins TRBV5-1 to TRBJ2-7; D possibly uses TRBD1 or TRBD2 (5 bases each). The CDR3 has 16 amino acids. Germline CDR1 is SGHRS and CDR2 is YFSETQ. V was trimmed by 0 bases and J by 3 bases, leaving 16 bases between them. The DNA of the CDR3 is TGCGCCAGCAGCTTGGAAGGTCCGGGACGGAGCTACGAGCAGTACTTC. It yields the protein CASSLEGPGRSYEQYF.

This clonotype was detected once. The gene calls are TRBV20-1 and TRBJ2-4; a weak D match, TRBD1 (5 bases). This CDR3 has 12 residues. With 3 bases removed from V and 5 bases from J, the gap between germline ends came to 8 bases. The V gene's germline CDR1 is DFQATT and CDR2 SNEGSKA (reference sequence). Here the CDR3 DNA reads TGCAGTGCTAGGGGGCTCGAAAACATTCAGTACTTC. Translating it yields CSARGLENIQYF.

This clonotype was seen ten or more times. The chain recombines TRBV30 with TRBJ1-1, with a weak D call TRBD1 (6 bases). The CDR3 extends over 13 amino acids. V was shortened by 1 base and J by 3 bases, with 9 bases between the two germline ends. The V gene's germline CDR1 is GTSNPN and CDR2 SVGIG (reference sequence). CDR3: CAWSGQVDTEAFF. In nucleotides, the CDR3 is TGTGCCTGGAGTGGACAGGTGGACACTGAAGCTTTCTTT. Full variable domain (missing parts from reference TRBV30 and TRBJ1-1): SQTIHQWPATLVQPVGSPLSLECTVEGTSNPNLYWYRQAAGRGLQLLFYSVGIGQISSEVPQNLSASRPQDRQFILSSKKLLLSDSGFYLCAWSGQVDTEAFFGQGTRLTVV.

This clonotype came up many times. This chain links TRBV6-2 or TRBV6-3 with TRBJ2-2; D is tentatively TRBD1 or TRBD2 (5 bases each). Trimming pared 2 bases from V and 1 base from J, leaving 5 bases between. The CDR3 has 14 amino acids. Per the germline V gene, CDR1 is MNHEY and CDR2 is SVGEGT. The CDR3 sequence is CASSYGGNTGELFF. The CDR3 DNA follows: TGTGCCAGCAGTTACGGGGGGAACACCGGGGAGCTGTTTTTT.